A selection of T cell receptor beta chains follows, all from one sample in a study of vaccination and CD4 T cells after COVID-19. TCRdb used MiXCR to reprocess the PCR reads, holding one entry per CDR3 protein. Of 11,000 to 15,000 distinct CDR3 sequences in the sample, approximately 33% are singletons; the top ten hold about 9.4%. These receptors have no identified antigens. Sample: CD4+ T cells from blood, cultured in vitro, taken after SARS-CoV-2 vaccination. These receptors originate from a human donor who had recovered from COVID-19. Each CDR3 is given with its conserved first and last residue. The D gene is left open where the match is weak. The size field is filled for only some rows; it gives once, few, many or a size class.

V,J,D,size,DNA,CDR3
TRBV12-5,TRBJ2-7,TRBD1,few,TGTGCTAGTGGTTTGGAGCCGGGACAGGGTAAGTACTTC,CASGLEPGQGKYF
TRBV20-1,TRBJ1-4,NA,few,TGCAGTGCTAGCGGCGGGGAGGAAAAACTGTTTTTT,CSASGGEEKLFF
TRBV5-4,TRBJ2-3,NA,few,TGTGCCAGCAGCTTGGGCCAGGCTACAGATACGCAGTATTTT,CASSLGQATDTQYF
TRBV6-1,TRBJ1-2,NA,once,TGTGCCACAAAGACAGGAGAAATGATTGTTGGCTACACCTTC,CATKTGEMIVGYTF
TRBV6-1,TRBJ2-7,NA,NA,TGTGCCAGCAGCGGGGCCCCTGGCGGCGAGCAGTACTTC,CASSGAPGGEQYF
TRBV10-3,TRBJ2-3,NA,NA,TGTGCCACCGGGATAGATACGCAGTATTTT,CATGIDTQYF
TRBV21-1,TRBJ1-2,NA,NA,TGTGCCAGCAGCCCCGTCGGGCGGGGGCCGAGCGACTATGGCTACACCTTC,CASSPVGRGPSDYGYTF
TRBV4-3,TRBJ2-7,NA,once,TGCGCCAGCAGCCAAGATGTTTCCATAAGGCCCTACGAGCAGTACTTC,CASSQDVSIRPYEQYF
TRBV6-1,TRBJ2-1,NA,NA,TGTGCCAGCAGCCCATGGGGAAGCTCCTACAATGAGCAGTTCTTC,CASSPWGSSYNEQFF
TRBV5-1,TRBJ1-2,NA,NA,TGCGCCAGCTCGCAATCCGACCTAACCCTGAACTATGGCTACACCTTC,CASSQSDLTLNYGYTF
TRBV6-5,TRBJ2-3,NA,few,TGTGCCAGCAGTTACTTACGGGACGGAGATACGCAGTATTTT,CASSYLRDGDTQYF
TRBV15,TRBJ1-1,NA,medium-sized,TGTGCCACCAGCAAGAACCTAGGGGACACTGAAGCTTTCTTT,CATSKNLGDTEAFF
TRBV12-3/TRBV12-4,TRBJ2-7,TRBD2,NA,TGTGCCAGCAGACAAGGACTAGTACGGTCCTACGAGCAGTACTTC,CASRQGLVRSYEQYF
TRBV7-8,TRBJ2-3,NA,few,TGTGCCAGCAGCTTGGCGACAGCAGGGACCGATACGCAGTATTTT,CASSLATAGTDTQYF
TRBV7-6,TRBJ2-3,TRBD2,NA,TGTGCCAGCAGACTTACTAGCGCACCTAGGGATACGCAGTATTTT,CASRLTSAPRDTQYF
TRBV6-1,TRBJ1-5,NA,NA,TGTGCCAGCAGTGAGGTGTTCGTTCAGCCCCAGCATTTT,CASSEVFVQPQHF
TRBV20-1,TRBJ2-2,TRBD2,few,TGCAGTGCTAGACCTAGCGGGAGGGCCCACACCGGGGAGCTGTTTTTT,CSARPSGRAHTGELFF
TRBV18,TRBJ2-7,NA,once,TGTGCCAGCTCACCGCGTCTGCCGTACGAGCAGTACTTC,CASSPRLPYEQYF
TRBV7-9,TRBJ1-1,TRBD1,few,TGTGCCAGCAGAGGACAGGGGCGGGGGACTGAAGCTTTCTTT,CASRGQGRGTEAFF
TRBV19,TRBJ2-3,NA,NA,TGTGCCAGTACCCGTGGTAGCGGCACAGATACGCAGTATTTT,CASTRGSGTDTQYF
TRBV20-1,TRBJ2-5,NA,NA,TGCAGTGCTAGTCAGAGACACACACAAGAGACCCAGTACTTC,CSASQRHTQETQYF
TRBV12-3/TRBV12-4,TRBJ1-5,NA,NA,TGTGCCAGCCAACAGCAGGTGGGCCAGCCCCAGCATTTT,CASQQQVGQPQHF
TRBV6-2/TRBV6-3,TRBJ1-3,NA,NA,TGTGCCAGCAGTCGCATGATCTCTGGAAACACCATATATTTT,CASSRMISGNTIYF
TRBV11-2,TRBJ2-3,TRBD1,NA,TGTGCCAGCAGCTTGTCCGGGACAGGGGGCGCGGATACGCAGTATTTT,CASSLSGTGGADTQYF
TRBV24-1,TRBJ2-1,TRBD2,few,TGTGCCACCGTGGGGGGGAGTTCCTACAATGAGCAGTTCTTC,CATVGGSSYNEQFF
TRBV30,TRBJ1-1,NA,NA,TGTGCCTGGGAGACCGGGACCCAGGTCGGGAACACTGAAGCTTTCTTT,CAWETGTQVGNTEAFF
TRBV6-2/TRBV6-3,TRBJ2-2,TRBD2,NA,TGTGCCAGCAGTTTTCGAAGTGCGGGAGTCGCGAACACCGGGGAGCTGTTTTTT,CASSFRSAGVANTGELFF
TRBV28,TRBJ2-5,TRBD2,NA,TGTGCCAGCAGTTCGCCTCCGGGACTAGCGGCACAGTACTTC,CASSSPPGLAAQYF
TRBV6-1,TRBJ2-7,NA,NA,TGTGCCAGCATGGGATTGTCGAACTACGAGCAGTACTTC,CASMGLSNYEQYF
TRBV11-2,TRBJ1-6,TRBD1,NA,TGTGCCAGCAGCTTACGCCCCCCCCAGGGGGCGAGCTCCTATAATTCACCCCTCCACTTT,CASSLRPPQGASSYNSPLHF
TRBV2,TRBJ1-5,NA,NA,TGTGCCAGCAGTGCAAATAGGGGGGGCAATCAGCCCCAGCATTTT,CASSANRGGNQPQHF
TRBV28,TRBJ1-6,TRBD1,NA,TGTGCCAGCAGCTGGGACAGGGATAATTCACCCCTCCACTTT,CASSWDRDNSPLHF
TRBV20-1,TRBJ2-7,NA,NA,TGCAGTGCTAGTCTTACAGGGCCCTACGAGCAGTACTTC,CSASLTGPYEQYF
TRBV20-1,TRBJ1-1,NA,few,TGCAGTGCGCCCCCTAGGACGGTTTTGAACTTTGAAGCTTTCTTT,CSAPPRTVLNFEAFF
TRBV7-9,TRBJ2-3,TRBD1,few,TGTGCCAGCAGCTTAGGGACAGGGCCCTACGGCACAGATACGCAGTATTTT,CASSLGTGPYGTDTQYF
TRBV7-2,TRBJ2-5,TRBD1,few,TGTGCCAGCAGCTTAGCCAGGGGGCGTCAAGAGACCCAGTACTTC,CASSLARGRQETQYF
TRBV6-1,TRBJ2-7,NA,NA,TGTGCCAGCAGCAGGGGACTGACCTACGAGCAGTACTTC,CASSRGLTYEQYF
TRBV5-1,TRBJ1-1,NA,NA,TGCGCCAGCAGCCAGGGGCGAGGGGCGGGGAACACTGAAGCTTTCTTT,CASSQGRGAGNTEAFF
TRBV27,TRBJ1-6,NA,few,TGTGCCAGCAGTTTATCGATAACTAGCTCCTATAATTCACCCCTCCACTTT,CASSLSITSSYNSPLHF
TRBV6-4,TRBJ2-3,NA,NA,TGTGCCAGCACCCCAACACCAGGAGTAAGCCCAGATACGCAGTATTTT,CASTPTPGVSPDTQYF
TRBV18,TRBJ2-5,NA,NA,TGTGCCAGCTCACCACGTAGAACCTCCGGAGGGGAGACCCAGTACTTC,CASSPRRTSGGETQYF
TRBV28,TRBJ2-3,TRBD2,few,TGTGCCAGCACTATACTAGCGGGGAGAGATACGCAGTATTTT,CASTILAGRDTQYF
TRBV7-2,TRBJ2-3,TRBD2,NA,TGTGCCAGCAGAGTGGGGGGGACTAGCACAGATACGCAGTATTTT,CASRVGGTSTDTQYF
TRBV5-1,TRBJ1-6,NA,once,TGCGCCAGCAGCTCTTCCCATAATTCACCCCTCCACTTT,CASSSSHNSPLHF
TRBV27,TRBJ2-2,TRBD2,NA,TGTGCCAGCAGTTTATTGCGACTAGCGGGAGGGTTAACCGGGGAGCTGTTTTTT,CASSLLRLAGGLTGELFF
TRBV28,TRBJ1-2,TRBD1,NA,TGTGCCAGCAGTTTAGACAGGGAGCACTATGGCTACACCTTC,CASSLDREHYGYTF
TRBV7-9,TRBJ1-1,NA,NA,TGTGCCAGCAGCTTAGTCACCGCAAACACTGAAGCTTTCTTT,CASSLVTANTEAFF
TRBV19,TRBJ2-5,TRBD2,once,TGTGCCACCAGACTAGCGGGAGTGGAGACCCAGTACTTC,CATRLAGVETQYF
TRBV7-8,TRBJ2-3,NA,NA,TGTGCCAGCAGTGCCGGAATACTCACAGATGCGCAGTATTTT,CASSAGILTDAQYF
TRBV5-5,TRBJ2-5,TRBD2,NA,TGTGCCAGCAACTCTCTAGCGGGAGAGGAGACCCAGTACTTC,CASNSLAGEETQYF
TRBV12-3/TRBV12-4,TRBJ2-3,NA,NA,TGTGCCAGCGGTGAACCGGGACTGCGAGATACGCAGTATTTT,CASGEPGLRDTQYF
TRBV28,TRBJ2-3,TRBD2,NA,TGTGCCAGCGACTCCCTAGCGGGAGGAGCCGATACGCAGTATTTT,CASDSLAGGADTQYF
TRBV28,TRBJ1-1,NA,few,TGTGCCAGCAGTTTAAATGGAGGCACTGAAGCTTTCTTT,CASSLNGGTEAFF
TRBV6-1,TRBJ1-1,NA,medium-sized,TGTGCCAGTCGGGTGGGCCCTGAAGCTTTCTTT,CASRVGPEAFF
TRBV14,TRBJ1-2,TRBD1,NA,TGTGCCAGCAGCCAAAGGACAGGGGATGGCTACACCTTC,CASSQRTGDGYTF